This passage covers 9 T cell receptor beta chains from one sample sequenced in a study. Profiling relied on immunoSEQ multiplex PCR, and the TCRdb table lists in-frame clones only, not all of them. The data contain around 54,000 clones, roughly 93% of them singletons. The sequencing sample was made of PBMCs. The source is a middle-aged man with rheumatoid arthritis.

The chain joins TRBV29-1 to TRBJ2-2; a weak D match, TRBD1 (5 bases). CDR3 size: 15 residues. Germline loops: CDR1 SQVTM, CDR2 ANQGSEA. With 3 bases removed from V and 1 base from J, the gap between germline ends came to 12 bases. CDR3 loop: CSVDTGDENTGELFF. CDR3 in DNA: TGCAGCGTTGATACAGGTGACGAGAACACCGGGGAGCTGTTTTTT.

This chain uses TRBV3-1 (or the pseudogene TRBV3-2) with TRBJ1-2, with D maybe TRBD1 (5 bases). V was pared by 3 bases and J by 7 bases, with 15 bases between. Germline V CDR1 and CDR2: LGHDT, YNNKEL (reference sequence). The CDR3 loop spans 14 amino acids. The CDR3 reads CASSQGQGVSGYTF. CDR3 sequence (DNA): TGTGCCAGCAGCCAGGGGCAGGGTGTCAGTGGCTACACCTTC.

The chain uses TRBV5-4 and TRBJ1-4, with 8 bases matching TRBD1. In germline, CDR1 is SGHNT, CDR2 YYREEE (reference sequence). V shed 3 bases and J 8 bases; nucleotides not matched to a gene: 6. CDR3 length: 14 residues. CDR3 sequence: CASSWDRLGEKLFF. CDR3 in DNA: TGTGCCAGCAGCTGGGACAGGCTTGGGGAAAAACTGTTTTTT.

The V call is TRBV2, the J call TRBJ1-6; D might be TRBD1 (5 bases). Germline values: CDR1 SNHLY, CDR2 FYNNEI. The CDR3 extends over 14 amino acids. Trimming left V 2 bases short and J 10 bases short, with 12 bases between. CDR3 DNA sequence: TGTGCCAGCAGTGAAAGGCTGGGGCGGTCACCCCTCCACTTT. Its protein is CASSERLGRSPLHF.

As concerns this clone: Other DNA sequences in this specimen translate into the identical CDR3. The J gene is TRBJ1-1, the V gene TRBV30; D is unresolved. CDR1 GTSNPN and CDR2 SVGIG come from the germline V gene (reference sequence). V shed 0 bases and J shed 10 bases, with 18 bases lying between them. CDR3 length equals 14 residues. CDR3 sequence (DNA): TGTGCCTGGAGTGTACGGGAGCCCCAAGAAGCAGCTTTCTTT. As protein: CAWSVREPQEAAFF.

This rearrangement joins TRBV2 to TRBJ2-7; D call uncertain. V lost 6 bases and J 1 base, leaving 4 bases between the germline ends. This CDR3 contains 11 residues. Looked up from germline, CDR1 is SNHLY and CDR2 is FYNNEI. The CDR3 region is CASRESYEQYF. CDR3 nucleotides: TGTGCCAGCAGGGAGTCCTACGAGCAGTACTTC.

This chain connects TRBV7-9 to TRBJ2-3; D is unresolved. V lost 3 bases and J 2 bases, leaving 12 bases between the germline ends. Germline CDR1 and CDR2: SEHNR and FQNEAQ (reference sequence). There are 15 residues in the CDR3. The CDR3 loop is CASSFPTTDTDTQYF. DNA of the CDR3: TGTGCCAGCAGCTTTCCCACTACCGACACAGATACGCAGTATTTT.

The gene calls are TRBV28 and TRBJ2-1; D unresolved. Germline CDR1 is MDHEN and CDR2 is SYDVKM. V gave up 6 bases and J gave up 3 bases, with 18 bases separating them. CDR3 length: 16 residues. The CDR3 bases are TGTGCCAGCAGGTCTCCGGGTCTCCCCGACTACAATGAGCAGTTCTTC. Amino acid sequence: CASRSPGLPDYNEQFF.

V is TRBV11-1 and J is TRBJ1-2, with D uncertain. The CDR3 sequence is 12 residues long. Germline CDR1 and CDR2: SGHAT and FQDESV (reference sequence). The V end was cut by 0 bases, the J end by 7 bases, with 6 bases between. The CDR3 reads CASSLAGGGYTF. As DNA, the CDR3 is TGTGCCAGCAGCTTAGCTGGTGGTGGCTACACCTTC.